This TCR beta chain appears in the sequencing data of a study of T cell responses to AZD1222 COVID-19 vaccine. Trimming took 4 bases from V and 3 from J; bases not matched to a gene: 3. There are 15 residues in the CDR3. Per the germline V gene, CDR1 is SGHRS and CDR2 is YFSETQ. The study, taken as a whole, reports: Spike was spanned by vaccine-associated CD4 TCRs, with dominance at 160-218 and 743-854.

For this clone: Antigen specificity is unknown.

Only in-frame clones appear in the TCRdb table, and some are missing; sequencing was by immunoSEQ multiplex PCR. This table holds approximately 100,000 clones, about 83% found once. Source: peripheral blood, taken on day 0 of AZD1222 vaccination. The clonotype comes from an adult in good health. The rearrangement uses TRBV5-1 and TRBJ2-1, with 11 positions matching TRBD2. In DNA form, the CDR3 reads TGCGCCAGCAGCCTACTAGCGGGGGACTACAATGAGCAGTTCTTC. Translated: CASSLLAGDYNEQFF.